The next 13 T cell receptor beta chains were all read from a single sample in a study of neoadjuvant anti-PD-1 for oral cavity cancer. Sequencing used immunoSEQ multiplex PCR; TCRdb keeps in-frame clones, though not all of them. The sample shows thousands of clones, around 60% of them seen only once. Sequencing used tumor tissue, obtained before nivolumab (anti-PD-1) treatment. These receptors came from a person between 40 and 85 years old with oral cavity squamous cell carcinoma.

A few counts support this clone. This chain joins TRBV5-6 and TRBJ2-7; no definite D call. Germline V lookup: CDR1 SGHDT, CDR2 YYEEEE. This CDR3 spans 14 amino acids. V was clipped by 0 bases and J by 0 bases, with 7 bases between them. The DNA for the CDR3 is TGTGCCAGCAGCTTGGTAGGCAGCTCCTACGAGCAGTACTTC. Translated: CASSLVGSSYEQYF.

V and J are TRBV29-1 and TRBJ2-7; D remains ambiguous. There are 13 residues in the CDR3. Trimming removed 0 bases from V and 0 bases from J, with 6 bases in between. The V gene's germline CDR1 is SQVTM and CDR2 ANQGSEA. The CDR3 nucleotides are TGCAGCGTTGAAGACCGGGTCTCCTACGAGCAGTACTTC. Its protein is CSVEDRVSYEQYF.

The J gene is TRBJ2-2, the V gene TRBV7-6; 12 nucleotides agree with TRBD1. This CDR3 is built from 17 residues. V lost 5 bases and J lost 6; bases outside the gene matches: 10. Germline CDR1 is SGHVS and CDR2 is FNYEAQ. The CDR3 is CASSRIGTGGESGELFF. The CDR3 bases are TGTGCCAGCAGCCGGATTGGGACAGGGGGCGAGTCCGGGGAGCTGTTTTTT.

This clone was counted only a few times. The genes are TRBV29-1 and TRBJ1-5; D is unclear. The germline V gene encodes CDR1 SQVTM and CDR2 ANQGSEA. This CDR3 region has 14 residues. Trimming pared 4 bases from V and 3 bases from J, leaving 13 bases between. CDR3: CSVVGQPPNQPQHF. CDR3 in DNA: TGCAGCGTTGTAGGGCAGCCACCCAATCAGCCCCAGCATTTT.

CDR3 protein: CASSWGPGGNYGYTF. The CDR3 DNA reads TGTGCCAGCAGCTGGGGGCCGGGAGGCAACTATGGCTACACCTTC. The chain links TRBV5-6 to TRBJ1-2, with a tentative D call TRBD1 (6 bases). V lost 3 bases to trimming and J lost 2 bases, with 14 bases between them. CDR3 length equals 15 residues. Germline V gene data show CDR1 as SGHDT and CDR2 as YYEEEE.

The CDR3 protein is CASSLSQGGSPLHF. CDR3 in DNA: TGTGCCAGCAGTTTATCACAGGGTGGTTCACCCCTCCACTTT. The chain joins TRBV27 to TRBJ1-6, with D perhaps matching TRBD1 (6 bases). Germline V gene sequence: CDR1 MNHEY, CDR2 SMNVEV (reference sequence). CDR3 length: 14 amino acids. V was cut by 0 bases and J by 9 bases, with 9 bases left in between.

This clone was detected only once. The chain recombines TRBV5-8 with TRBJ1-3; D ambiguous. Trimming pared 2 bases from V and 1 base from J, leaving 7 bases between. The CDR3 is 14 amino acids. Germline CDR1 and CDR2: SGHTS and YDEGEE. DNA for the CDR3: TGTGCCAGCAGCTTTGGCAGGTCTGGAAACACCATATATTTT. Amino acids: CASSFGRSGNTIYF.

This clone was seen a handful of times. The chain combines TRBV25-1 with TRBJ2-3; D ambiguous. V lost 1 base, J lost 0 bases, and 8 bases lay in between. CDR3 size: 15 residues. Germline assignment: CDR1 MGHDK and CDR2 SYGVNS. The CDR3 here is CASSESYGSTDTQYF. The CDR3 coding sequence is TGTGCCAGCAGTGAATCTTACGGGAGCACAGATACGCAGTATTTT.

This rearrangement joins TRBV6-5 to TRBJ2-1; 8 positions agree with TRBD1. Germline CDR1 MNHEY, CDR2 SVGAGI. The J segment lost 3 bases and the V segment lost 4 bases, leaving 2 bases of the junction unmatched. The CDR3 is 14 amino acids. The DNA for the CDR3 is TGTGCCAGCAGTTGGACAGGGCTCTACAATGAGCAGTTCTTC. It is translated as CASSWTGLYNEQFF.

The rearrangement uses TRBV27 and TRBJ2-7; 9 positions match TRBD2. V was pared by 3 bases and J by 2 bases, with 11 bases of the junction left unmatched. The CDR3 sequence is 17 residues long. Looked up from germline, CDR1 is MNHEY and CDR2 is SMNVEV (reference sequence). The CDR3 DNA follows: TGTGCCAGCAGTTTCACTTCTCGGCGGGGGGGAACCTACGAGCAGTACTTC. It encodes CASSFTSRRGGTYEQYF.

The count of this clone is one. The V call is TRBV2, the J call TRBJ2-7, with no clear D. The germline CDR1 and CDR2 sequences are SNHLY and FYNNEI. The CDR3 length is 14 residues. Trimming removed 6 bases from V and 2 bases from J, with 14 bases in between. CDR3 nucleotide sequence: TGTGCCAGCAGGAGGTTCCAGGCTCCCTACGAGCAGTACTTC. Protein: CASRRFQAPYEQYF.

This chain joins TRBV6-1 and TRBJ1-5; D is perhaps TRBD1 (6 bases). The CDR3 contains 13 residues. V lost 3 bases to trimming and J lost 11 bases, with 14 bases between them. The V gene's germline CDR1 is MNHNS and CDR2 SASEGT. CDR3 residues: CASSERGKGAQHF. The CDR3 DNA reads as TGTGCCAGCAGTGAGAGGGGGAAAGGAGCCCAGCATTTT.

This clone has a handful of counts. The chain links TRBV10-2 to TRBJ1-5; D is unclear. CDR3 length: 14 amino acids. Germline CDR1 WSHSY, CDR2 SAAADI. Trimming removed 6 bases at V and 0 bases at J, with 9 bases between. The DNA of the CDR3 is TGCGCCAGCAGCTTGGATGGTAGCAATCAGCCCCAGCATTTT. Protein product: CASSLDGSNQPQHF.